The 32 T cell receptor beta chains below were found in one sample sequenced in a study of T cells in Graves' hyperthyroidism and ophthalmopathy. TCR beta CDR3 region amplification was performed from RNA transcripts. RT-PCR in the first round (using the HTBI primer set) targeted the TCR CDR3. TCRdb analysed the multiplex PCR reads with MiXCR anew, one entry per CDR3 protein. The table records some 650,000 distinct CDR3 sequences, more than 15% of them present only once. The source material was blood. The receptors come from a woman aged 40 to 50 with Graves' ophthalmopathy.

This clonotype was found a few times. The CDR3 loop is CASRATGGAHTGELFF. In nucleotides, the CDR3 is TGTGCCAGCAGAGCTACAGGGGGCGCACACACCGGGGAGCTGTTTTTT. The rearrangement joins TRBV7-9 to TRBJ2-2, with 9 bases lining up with TRBD1. Germline V lookup: CDR1 SEHNR, CDR2 FQNEAQ (reference sequence). The CDR3 has 16 amino acids. Germline trimming cut 6 bases from V and 3 bases from J; bases unmatched to any gene: 8.

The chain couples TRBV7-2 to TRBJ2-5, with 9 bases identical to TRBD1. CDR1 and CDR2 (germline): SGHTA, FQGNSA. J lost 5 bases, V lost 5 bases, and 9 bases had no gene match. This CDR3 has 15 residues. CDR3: CASSLTGGVGETQYF. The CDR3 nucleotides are TGTGCCAGCAGCCTTACAGGGGGCGTAGGGGAGACCCAGTACTTC.

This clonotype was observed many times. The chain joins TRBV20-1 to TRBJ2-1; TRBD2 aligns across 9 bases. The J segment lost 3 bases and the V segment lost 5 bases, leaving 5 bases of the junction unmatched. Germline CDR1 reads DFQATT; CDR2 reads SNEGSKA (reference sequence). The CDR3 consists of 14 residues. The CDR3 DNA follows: TGCAGTGCTGTGGGGACTAGCCTCTACAATGAGCAGTTCTTC. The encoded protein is CSAVGTSLYNEQFF.

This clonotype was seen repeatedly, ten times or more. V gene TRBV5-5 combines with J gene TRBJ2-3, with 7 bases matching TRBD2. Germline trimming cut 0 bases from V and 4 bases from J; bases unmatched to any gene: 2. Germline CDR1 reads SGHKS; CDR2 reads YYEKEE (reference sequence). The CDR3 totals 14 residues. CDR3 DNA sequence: TGTGCCAGCAGCTTGGAGGGAGGGGCAGATACGCAGTATTTT. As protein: CASSLEGGADTQYF.

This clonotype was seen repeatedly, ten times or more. In DNA, the CDR3 is TGTGCCAGCAGTTCGACTAGCGGGAGCAACAATGAGCAGTTCTTC. This sequence encodes CASSSTSGSNNEQFF. The chain carries TRBV6-1 and TRBJ2-1, with TRBD2 matching over 12 bases. This CDR3 contains 15 residues. Looked up from germline, CDR1 is MNHNS and CDR2 is SASEGT. V lost 5 bases and J lost 5; bases outside the gene matches: 4.

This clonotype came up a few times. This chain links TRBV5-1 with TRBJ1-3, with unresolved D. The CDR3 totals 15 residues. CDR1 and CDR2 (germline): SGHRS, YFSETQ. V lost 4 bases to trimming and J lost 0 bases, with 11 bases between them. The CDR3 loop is CASSPSGTSGNTIYF. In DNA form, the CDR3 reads TGCGCCAGCAGCCCCTCAGGTACCTCTGGAAACACCATATATTTT.

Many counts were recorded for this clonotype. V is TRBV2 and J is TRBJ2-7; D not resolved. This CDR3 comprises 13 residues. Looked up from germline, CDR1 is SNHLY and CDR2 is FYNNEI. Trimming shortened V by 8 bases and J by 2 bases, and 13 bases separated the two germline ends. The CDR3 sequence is CASSKDEPYEQYF. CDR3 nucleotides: TGTGCCAGCTCCAAGGACGAGCCCTACGAGCAGTACTTC.

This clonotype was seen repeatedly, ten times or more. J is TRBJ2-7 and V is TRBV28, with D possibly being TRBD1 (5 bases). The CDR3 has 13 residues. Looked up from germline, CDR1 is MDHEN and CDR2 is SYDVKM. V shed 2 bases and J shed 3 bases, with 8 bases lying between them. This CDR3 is CASSLHRNYEQYF. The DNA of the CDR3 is TGTGCCAGCAGTTTACACAGGAACTACGAGCAGTACTTC.

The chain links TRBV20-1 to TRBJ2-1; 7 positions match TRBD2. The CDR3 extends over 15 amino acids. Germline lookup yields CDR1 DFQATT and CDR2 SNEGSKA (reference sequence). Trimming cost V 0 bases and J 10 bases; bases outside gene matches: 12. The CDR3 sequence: CSARDNIGREIEQFF. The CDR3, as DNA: TGCAGTGCTAGAGATAATATAGGGCGGGAGATAGAGCAGTTCTTC.

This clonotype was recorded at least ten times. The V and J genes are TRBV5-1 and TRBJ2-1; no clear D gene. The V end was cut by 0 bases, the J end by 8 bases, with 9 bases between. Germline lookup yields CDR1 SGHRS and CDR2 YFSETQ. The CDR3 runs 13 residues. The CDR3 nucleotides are TGCGCCAGCAGCTTGGATGGGGTCTATGAGCAGTTCTTC. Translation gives CASSLDGVYEQFF. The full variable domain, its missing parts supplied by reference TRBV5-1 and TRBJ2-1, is KAGVTQTPRYLIKTRGQQVTLSCSPISGHRSVSWYQQTPGQGLQFLFEYFSETQRNKGNFPGRFSGRQFSNSRSEMNVSTLELGDSALYLCASSLDGVYEQFFGPGTRLTVL.

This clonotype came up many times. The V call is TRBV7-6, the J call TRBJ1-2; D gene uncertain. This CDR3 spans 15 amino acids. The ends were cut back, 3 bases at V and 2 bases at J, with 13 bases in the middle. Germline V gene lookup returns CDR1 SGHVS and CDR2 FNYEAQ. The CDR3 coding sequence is TGTGCCAGCAGCTTTGGAGGGAATGCAAACTATGGCTACACCTTC. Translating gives CASSFGGNANYGYTF. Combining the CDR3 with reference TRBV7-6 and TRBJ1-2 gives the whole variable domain GAGVSQSPRYKVTKRGQDVALRCDPISGHVSLYWYRQALGQGPEFLTYFNYEAQQDKSGLPNDRFSAERPEGSISTLTIQRTEQRDSAMYRCASSFGGNANYGYTFGSGTRLTVV.

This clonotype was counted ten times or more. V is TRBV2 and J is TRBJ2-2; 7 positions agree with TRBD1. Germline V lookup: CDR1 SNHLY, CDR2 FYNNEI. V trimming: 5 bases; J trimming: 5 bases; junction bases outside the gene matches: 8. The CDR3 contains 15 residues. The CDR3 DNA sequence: TGTGCCAGCAGTCCACGGGACAGATGGACCGGGGAGCTGTTTTTT. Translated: CASSPRDRWTGELFF.

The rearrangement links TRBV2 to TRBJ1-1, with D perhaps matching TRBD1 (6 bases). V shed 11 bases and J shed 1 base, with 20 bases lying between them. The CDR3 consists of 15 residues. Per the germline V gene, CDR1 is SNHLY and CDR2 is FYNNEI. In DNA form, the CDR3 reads TGTGCCGGGAGGGGGGCGAAAGGGAGGAACACTGAAGCTTTCTTT. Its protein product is CAGRGAKGRNTEAFF.

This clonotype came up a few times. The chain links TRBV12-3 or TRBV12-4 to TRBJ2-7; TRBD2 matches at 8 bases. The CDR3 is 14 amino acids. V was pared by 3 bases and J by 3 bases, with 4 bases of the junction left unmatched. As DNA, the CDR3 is TGTGCCAGCAGTTTTTCGACTAGCGACTACGAGCAGTACTTC. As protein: CASSFSTSDYEQYF.

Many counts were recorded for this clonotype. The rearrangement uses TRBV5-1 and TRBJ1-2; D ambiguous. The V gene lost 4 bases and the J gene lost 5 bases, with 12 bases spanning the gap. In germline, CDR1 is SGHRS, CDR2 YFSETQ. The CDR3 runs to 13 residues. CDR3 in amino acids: CASSELSSYGYTF. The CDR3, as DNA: TGCGCCAGCAGCGAACTAAGCTCATATGGCTACACCTTC.

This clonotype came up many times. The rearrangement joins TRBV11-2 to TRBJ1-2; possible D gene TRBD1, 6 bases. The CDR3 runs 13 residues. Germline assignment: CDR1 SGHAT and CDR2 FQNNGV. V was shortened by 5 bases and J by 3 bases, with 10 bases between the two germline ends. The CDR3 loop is CASSQGQDYGYTF. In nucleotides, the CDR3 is TGTGCCAGCAGCCAGGGACAAGACTATGGCTACACCTTC.

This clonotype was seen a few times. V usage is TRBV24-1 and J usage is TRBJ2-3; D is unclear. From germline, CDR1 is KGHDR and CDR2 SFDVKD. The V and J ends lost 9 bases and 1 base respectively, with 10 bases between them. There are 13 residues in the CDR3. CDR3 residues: CATSQDGTDTQYF. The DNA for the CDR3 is TGTGCCACCTCCCAGGATGGCACAGATACGCAGTATTTT.

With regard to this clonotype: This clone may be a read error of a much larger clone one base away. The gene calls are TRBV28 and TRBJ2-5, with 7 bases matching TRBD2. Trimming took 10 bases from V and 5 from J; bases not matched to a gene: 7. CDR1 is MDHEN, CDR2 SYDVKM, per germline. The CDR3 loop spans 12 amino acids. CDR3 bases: TGTGCCACCAACACGCGGGGGGAGACCCAGTACTTC. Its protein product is CATNTRGETQYF.

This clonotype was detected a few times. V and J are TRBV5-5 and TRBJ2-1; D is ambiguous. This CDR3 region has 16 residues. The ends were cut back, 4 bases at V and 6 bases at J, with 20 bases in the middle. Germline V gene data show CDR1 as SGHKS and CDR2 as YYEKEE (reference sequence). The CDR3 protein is CASSARTTTKANEQFF. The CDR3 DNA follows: TGTGCCAGCAGCGCCCGAACTACAACAAAGGCCAATGAGCAGTTCTTC.

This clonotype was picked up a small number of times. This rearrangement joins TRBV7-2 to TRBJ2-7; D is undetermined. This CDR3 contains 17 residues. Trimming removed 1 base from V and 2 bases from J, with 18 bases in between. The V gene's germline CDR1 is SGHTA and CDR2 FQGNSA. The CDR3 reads CASSLGHGRRSTYEQYF. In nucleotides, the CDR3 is TGTGCCAGCAGCTTAGGGCACGGTCGACGGTCCACCTACGAGCAGTACTTC.

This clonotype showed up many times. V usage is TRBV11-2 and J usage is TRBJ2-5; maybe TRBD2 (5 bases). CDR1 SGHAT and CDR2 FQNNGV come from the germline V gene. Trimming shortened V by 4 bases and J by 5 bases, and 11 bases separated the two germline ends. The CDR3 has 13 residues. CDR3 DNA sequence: TGTGCCAGCAGCTCCAGGAGGCAGGAGACCCAGTACTTC. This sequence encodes CASSSRRQETQYF.

The DNA of the CDR3 is TGCAGCGTAAGGGGTGGAAACACTGAAGCTTTCTTT. This sequence encodes CSVRGGNTEAFF. The chain joins TRBV29-1 to TRBJ1-1; D is possibly TRBD1 (5 bases). Trimming cost V 6 bases and J 2 bases, with 10 bases left between them. CDR1 is SQVTM and CDR2 is ANQGSEA in the germline V gene. The CDR3 is 12 residues long.

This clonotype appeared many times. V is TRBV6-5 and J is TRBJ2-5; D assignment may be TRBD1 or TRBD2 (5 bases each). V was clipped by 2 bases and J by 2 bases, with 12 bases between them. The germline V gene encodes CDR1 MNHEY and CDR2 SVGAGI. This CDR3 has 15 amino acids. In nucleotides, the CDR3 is TGTGCCAGCAGTTACCCGGGACGGAAACAAGAGACCCAGTACTTC. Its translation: CASSYPGRKQETQYF.

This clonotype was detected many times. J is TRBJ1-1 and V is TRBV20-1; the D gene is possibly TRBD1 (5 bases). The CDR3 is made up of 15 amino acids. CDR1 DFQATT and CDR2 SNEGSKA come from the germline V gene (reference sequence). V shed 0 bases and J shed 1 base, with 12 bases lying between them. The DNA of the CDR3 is TGCAGTGCTAGAGACCCAACAGGCCCGAACACTGAAGCTTTCTTT. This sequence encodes CSARDPTGPNTEAFF.

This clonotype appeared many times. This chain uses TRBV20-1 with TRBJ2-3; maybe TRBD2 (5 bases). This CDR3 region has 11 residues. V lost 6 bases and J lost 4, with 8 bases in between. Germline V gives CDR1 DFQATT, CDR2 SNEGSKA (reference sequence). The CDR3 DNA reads TGCAGTGCGGGAGCAGCAGATACGCAGTATTTT. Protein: CSAGAADTQYF.

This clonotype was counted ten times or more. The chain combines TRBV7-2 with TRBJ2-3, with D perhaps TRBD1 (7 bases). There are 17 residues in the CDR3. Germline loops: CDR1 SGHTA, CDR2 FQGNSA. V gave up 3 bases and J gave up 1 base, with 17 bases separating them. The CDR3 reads CASSFRGGGLGTDTQYF. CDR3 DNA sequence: TGTGCCAGCAGCTTCCGAGGAGGGGGCCTCGGCACAGATACGCAGTATTTT.

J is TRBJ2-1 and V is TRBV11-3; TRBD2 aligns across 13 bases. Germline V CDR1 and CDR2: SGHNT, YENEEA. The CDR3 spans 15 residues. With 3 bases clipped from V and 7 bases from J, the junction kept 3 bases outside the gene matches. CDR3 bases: TGTGCCAGCAGCTTCGGGACTAGCGGGACAAATGAGCAGTTCTTC. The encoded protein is CASSFGTSGTNEQFF.

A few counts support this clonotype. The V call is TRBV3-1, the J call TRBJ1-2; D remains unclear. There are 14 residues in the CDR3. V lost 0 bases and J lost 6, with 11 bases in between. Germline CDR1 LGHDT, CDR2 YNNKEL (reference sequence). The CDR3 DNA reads TGTGCCAGCAGCCAAGAGTACCGGGATCATGGCTACACCTTC. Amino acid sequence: CASSQEYRDHGYTF.

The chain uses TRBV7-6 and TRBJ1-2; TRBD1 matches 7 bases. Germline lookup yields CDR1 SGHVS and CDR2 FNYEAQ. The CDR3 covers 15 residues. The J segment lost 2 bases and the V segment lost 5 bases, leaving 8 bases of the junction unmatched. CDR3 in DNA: TGTGCCAGCAGCGGTTACAGGGGAGGGAACTATGGCTACACCTTC. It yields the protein CASSGYRGGNYGYTF.

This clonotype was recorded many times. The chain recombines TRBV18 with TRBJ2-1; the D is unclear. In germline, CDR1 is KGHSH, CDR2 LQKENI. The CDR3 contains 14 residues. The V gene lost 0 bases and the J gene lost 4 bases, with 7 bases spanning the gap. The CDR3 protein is CASSPPQLYNEQFF. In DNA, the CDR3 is TGTGCCAGCTCACCACCACAACTTTACAATGAGCAGTTCTTC.

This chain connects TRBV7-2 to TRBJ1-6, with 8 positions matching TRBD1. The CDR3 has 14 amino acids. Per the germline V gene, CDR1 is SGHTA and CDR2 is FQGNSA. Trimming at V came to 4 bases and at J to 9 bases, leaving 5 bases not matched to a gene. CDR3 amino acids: CASSSDRGSSPLHF. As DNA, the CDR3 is TGTGCCAGCAGCTCAGACAGGGGATCTTCACCCCTCCACTTT.

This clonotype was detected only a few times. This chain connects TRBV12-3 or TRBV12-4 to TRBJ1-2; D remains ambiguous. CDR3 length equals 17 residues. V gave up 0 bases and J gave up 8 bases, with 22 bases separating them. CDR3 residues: CASSLAPHNPPTGGYTF. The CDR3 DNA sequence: TGTGCCAGCAGTTTAGCGCCGCACAATCCCCCTACCGGCGGCTACACCTTC.